The TCR beta chain under discussion was sequenced for a study of T cells expressing NK-cell markers. Study as a whole: Among eight sequenced donors, seven carried HCMV seropositivity while one was seronegative. Study outcomes and limitations: Of the CD8+ T cell pool in several donors, roughly 1.0-8% was accounted for by dominant NKG2C+ clonotypes. Clones of NKG2C+ T cells that had expanded were of unclear HCMV specificity. Among four donors, these clonotypes also ranked first in the CD3+CD56-NKG2C+ fraction.

Concerning this clonotype: The antigen remains undetermined.

The CDR3 is made up of 15 amino acids. Germline CDR1 and CDR2: LGHDT and YNNKEL (reference sequence). TCRdb reanalyzed the 5' RACE reads, giving one entry per CDR3 protein sequence and no DNA. Recorded for this sample: some 340,000 distinct CDR3 sequences. What was sequenced was blood T cells: a sorted CD56 or NKG2C T cell subset, CD4+ or CD8+ T cells, or bulk PBMC T cells (not recorded which). The V call is TRBV3-1, the J call TRBJ2-7. The receptor's source is a man aged 18-70 years in good health. The CDR3 loop is CASSQDVGVTYEQYF.